This T cell receptor (beta chain) was identified during a study of regulatory T cells in long-lasting Graves disease. Time point specified: newly diagnosed GD, antithyroid drugs for less than 3 months. From PBMCs, RNA was extracted and then used to make the TCR library. Graves' disease diagnoses followed American Thyroid Association guidelines. General study findings and limits: Repertoires from persistent disease leaned toward TRBV28, TRBJ1-2 and TRBJ2-5.

TCR beta libraries were built with iRepertoire HTBI primers and Arm-PCR of CDR3 regions. TCRdb processed the multiplex PCR reads anew with MiXCR; each CDR3 protein has one entry. Among under 700,000 distinct CDR3 sequences listed, 15% to 20% were seen once. Many counts were recorded for this clonotype. Its antigen remains unknown. V was clipped by 3 bases and J by 3 bases, with 9 bases between them. The CDR3 totals 13 residues. Another study also made use of these data, one on T cells in Graves' hyperthyroidism and ophthalmopathy. From that study: Diagnosis of hyperthyroidism was new in patients aged 18 to 65, and its duration was under 2 months.

V is TRBV12-3 or TRBV12-4 and J is TRBJ2-7; unclear D gene. The starting material was peripheral blood mononuclear cells (PBMCs), obtained at new diagnosis, from a patient treated with antithyroid drugs. The sequence derives from a woman between 40 and 65 years old with Graves disease. In DNA form, the CDR3 reads TGTGCCAGCAGTTTGGGTCAGCTCTACGAGCAGTACTTC. Its protein is CASSLGQLYEQYF.